The following is a T cell receptor (beta chain) sequence with its context. V lost 7 bases and J lost 2, with 9 bases in between. The CDR3 contains 13 residues. Germline V gene lookup returns CDR1 SNHLY and CDR2 FYNNEI. This sample was taken from a study of cytotoxic CD8 clonotypes in ibrutinib-treated CLL. Only in-frame clones appear in the TCRdb table, and some are missing; sequencing was by immunoSEQ multiplex PCR. The sample holds some 43,000 clones; 60% to 75% are singletons and the top ten take 9.5% to 15%. Cryopreserved PBMCs yielded approximately 2.2 micrograms of genomic DNA for TCR beta libraries.

Sequenced material: PBMCs, taken after 12 months of ibrutinib treatment. The sequence was obtained from a human donor with chronic lymphocytic leukemia. V gene TRBV2 combines with J gene TRBJ2-1; D might be TRBD1 or TRBD2, each matching 5 bases. The CDR3 here is CASTLGPYNEQFF. In nucleotides, the CDR3 is TGTGCCAGCACTCTGGGACCCTACAATGAGCAGTTCTTC.